This T cell receptor (beta chain) was identified in a study of control samples from healthy donors and cancer patients. The CDR3 length is 16 residues. Germline V lookup: CDR1 LNHNV, CDR2 YYDKDF (reference sequence). The junction had 3 bases not matched to a gene; V was cut back by 0 bases and J by 4 bases. Libraries were prepared by immunoSEQ multiplex PCR; TCRdb keeps only in-frame clonotypes and omits some of them. Among just under 150,000 clones listed, approximately 91% were seen once. Source material: blood. The chain employs TRBV15 and TRBJ1-1; 12 bases fit TRBD1. The sequence was collected from a man younger than 40 in good health. This chain's CDR3 is CATSRDPGQGATEAFF. The CDR3 coding sequence is TGTGCCACCAGCAGAGATCCGGGACAGGGGGCCACTGAAGCTTTCTTT. The entire variable domain, with the rest obtained from reference TRBV15 and TRBJ1-1, is as follows: DAMVIQNPRYQVTQFGKPVTLSCSQTLNHNVMYWYQQKSSQAPKLLFHYYDKDFNNEADTPDNFQSRRPNTSFCFLDIRSPGLGDTAMYLCATSRDPGQGATEAFFGQGTRLTVV.